The 9 T cell receptor beta chains below come from one sample, sequenced in a study of cytomegalovirus exposure and HLA in healthy donors. The PCR contained 60 Vbeta and 13 Jbeta primers. TCRdb's copy holds only in-frame clones and misses some; the assay was immunoSEQ multiplex PCR. The table shows some 120,000 clones, with approximately 80% occurring only once. What was sequenced was PBMCs. Receptor source: a woman between 35 and 50 years old in good health and CMV-seropositive.

The CDR3 sequence is CASILSGGGGSWETQYF. For the CDR3, the DNA is TGTGCCAGCATCCTATCTGGGGGCGGGGGGTCTTGGGAGACCCAGTACTTC. The chain combines TRBV7-8 with TRBJ2-5; 8 positions match TRBD2. The germline V gene encodes CDR1 SGHVS and CDR2 FQNEAQ. This CDR3 has 17 amino acids. With V trimmed by 7 bases and J by 5 bases, 18 bases remained unmatched.

In regard to this clone: This same CDR3 is encoded by further DNA sequences in the sample. This rearrangement joins TRBV5-1 to TRBJ2-2, with TRBD1 identical over 7 bases. The junction had 2 bases not matched to a gene; V was cut back by 3 bases and J by 0 bases. The CDR3 consists of 15 residues. CDR1 is SGHRS, CDR2 YFSETQ, per germline. CDR3 sequence reads: CASSSGTANTGELFF. The CDR3, as DNA: TGCGCCAGCAGCTCCGGGACAGCGAACACCGGGGAGCTGTTTTTT.

The chain employs TRBV5-4 and TRBJ2-3; 10 bases are a match to TRBD2. The CDR3 contains 19 residues. Germline V gives CDR1 SGHNT, CDR2 YYREEE (reference sequence). The V gene end was trimmed by 7 bases and the J gene end by 6 bases; junction bases not matched to a gene: 23. This CDR3 reads CASLQIAGGRVLGDDTQYF. The CDR3 coding sequence is TGTGCCAGCCTCCAGATAGCGGGGGGCCGGGTTTTAGGGGACGATACGCAGTATTTT.

V and J are TRBV19 and TRBJ1-2, with D uncertain. The CDR3 sequence is 14 residues long. V lost 0 bases, J lost 7 bases, and 12 bases lay in between. Per the germline V gene, CDR1 is LNHDA and CDR2 is SQIVND (reference sequence). Written as DNA, the CDR3 is TGTGCCAGTAGTATAGATACTACGGGTTCTGGCTACACCTTC. It translates to CASSIDTTGSGYTF.

Concerning this clone itself: The junction differs from germline at one of its ends, possibly a read error. This sequence joins TRBV7-7 and TRBJ1-2; TRBD1 might be the D (5 bases). The CDR3 totals 18 residues. Germline-derived CDR1 and CDR2 are SSHAT and FNYEAQ (reference sequence). CDR3 in amino acids: CASSLRQGRANTRYGYTF. The CDR3 nucleotides are TGTGCTAGCAGCTTGCGCCAGGGTCGGGCCAATACACGCTATGGCTACACCTTC.

This clone has only a few counts. This chain connects TRBV6-1 to TRBJ1-5; a weak D match, TRBD1 (5 bases). CDR1 and CDR2 (germline): MNHNS, SASEGT. This CDR3 is 13 amino acids long. V was trimmed by 6 bases and J by 5 bases, leaving 11 bases between them. CDR3 DNA sequence: TGTGCCAGCAGAGCAGGACACTATCAGCCCCAGCATTTT. Translation: CASRAGHYQPQHF.

This chain joins TRBV10-3 and TRBJ2-7; the D gene is possibly TRBD1 (6 bases). The CDR3 totals 15 residues. The V end lost 3 bases, the J end lost 2 bases, and 14 bases lay between the germline ends. Germline CDR1 reads ENHRY; CDR2 reads SYGVKD. Written as DNA, the CDR3 is TGTGCCATCAGTGACACCCAGGGGAAAACCTACGAGCAGTACTTC. This codes for CAISDTQGKTYEQYF.

This chain joins TRBV5-1 and TRBJ1-5, with 11 bases matching TRBD1. With V trimmed by 4 bases and J by 5 bases, 2 bases remained unmatched. The germline V gene encodes CDR1 SGHRS and CDR2 YFSETQ. The CDR3 totals 14 residues. CDR3 in DNA: TGCGCCAGCAGCCTGGGACAGGGGGATCAGCCCCAGCATTTT. Encoded protein: CASSLGQGDQPQHF.

This chain uses TRBV9 with TRBJ1-1; TRBD1 matches 8 bases. Germline lookup yields CDR1 SGDLS and CDR2 YYNGEE. This CDR3 spans 14 amino acids. V dropped 4 bases and J dropped 1; count of bases not matched to a gene: 3. This chain's CDR3 is CASSKQGANTEAFF. CDR3 bases: TGTGCCAGCAGCAAGCAGGGGGCGAACACTGAAGCTTTCTTT.